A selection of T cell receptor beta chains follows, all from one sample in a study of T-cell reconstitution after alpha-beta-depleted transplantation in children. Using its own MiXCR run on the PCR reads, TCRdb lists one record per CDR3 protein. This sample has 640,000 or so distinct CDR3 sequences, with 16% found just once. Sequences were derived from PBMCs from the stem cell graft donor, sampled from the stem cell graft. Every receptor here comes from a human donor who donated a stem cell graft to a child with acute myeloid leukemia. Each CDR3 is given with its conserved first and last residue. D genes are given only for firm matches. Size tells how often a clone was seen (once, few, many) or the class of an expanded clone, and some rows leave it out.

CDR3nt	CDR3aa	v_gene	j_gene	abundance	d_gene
TGCAGCGTTCAATCAGAATTCTATGGCTACACCTTC	CSVQSEFYGYTF	TRBV29-1	TRBJ1-2	many	NA
TGTGCCAGCAGCCCTCTAGCGGGGTCCCTTATTGGGCAGTTCTTC	CASSPLAGSLIGQFF	TRBV7-8	TRBJ2-1	NA	TRBD2
TGTGCCAGCAGCACGACACCGAACACTGAAGCTTTCTTT	CASSTTPNTEAFF	TRBV5-6	TRBJ1-1	many	NA
TGTGCCAGCAAAGGACCTCTCCACCACGAGCAGTACTTC	CASKGPLHHEQYF	TRBV6-1	TRBJ2-7	many	NA
TGCGCCAGCAGCTTGGGACAGGGGAGAAACGGCTACACCTTC	CASSLGQGRNGYTF	TRBV5-1	TRBJ1-2	NA	TRBD1
TGTGCCAGCAGCCATGACAAAGGGGGTGGCTACACCTTC	CASSHDKGGGYTF	TRBV3-1	TRBJ1-2	NA	NA
TGTGCCAGCAGTTACAGGGTAGCGGGGGCCTACGAGCAGTACTTC	CASSYRVAGAYEQYF	TRBV6-5	TRBJ2-7	NA	TRBD2
TGTGCCAGCAGATGGGCAGGGAACAATGAGCAGTTCTTC	CASRWAGNNEQFF	TRBV7-9	TRBJ2-1	few	NA
TGTGCCTGGAGTGTACAAGGGGCCGGCGAGCAGTACTTC	CAWSVQGAGEQYF	TRBV30	TRBJ2-7	NA	NA
TGTGCCACCAGTGATCCGCGGACGGGAGACAATGAGCAGTTCTTC	CATSDPRTGDNEQFF	TRBV24-1	TRBJ2-1	many	NA
TGTGCCAGCAGTCGGTTGTCTGTGGCGGATGAGCAGTTCTTC	CASSRLSVADEQFF	TRBV2	TRBJ2-1	many	NA
TGCGCCAGCAGCTTGGTGTCGGGAACGAACACTGAAGCTTTCTTT	CASSLVSGTNTEAFF	TRBV5-1	TRBJ1-1	NA	NA
TGTGCCAGCAGCGTAGCTACGGGGGGCGCGGCCTACAATGGGCAGTTCTTC	CASSVATGGAAYNGQFF	TRBV9	TRBJ2-1	NA	NA
TGCAGTGCTAGAGGGGCCCAAAGCACAGATACGCAGTATTTT	CSARGAQSTDTQYF	TRBV20-1	TRBJ2-3	many	NA
TGCAGTGCTCAAACGCAGGGGGGGACTAATGAAAAACTGTTTTTT	CSAQTQGGTNEKLFF	TRBV20-1	TRBJ1-4	once	TRBD1